The 27 T cell receptor beta chains listed next were all sequenced from one sample in a study of Graves' ophthalmopathy and Graves' hyperthyroidism. RNA transcripts provided the template for amplifying TCR beta CDR3 regions. HTBI primers were employed in first-round RT-PCR, then a second-round multiplex PCR followed. TCRdb used MiXCR to reprocess the multiplex PCR reads, holding one entry per CDR3 protein. The table lists about 1.1 million distinct CDR3 sequences, about two fifths of them singletons. Sequences were obtained from peripheral blood or thyroid tissue (not recorded which). All receptors come from an adult man with Graves' hyperthyroidism.

The rearrangement joins TRBV24-1 to TRBJ1-4; D is ambiguous. CDR3 length: 14 residues. V lost 6 bases and J 5 bases, leaving 12 bases between the germline ends. Germline V CDR1 and CDR2: KGHDR, SFDVKD. The CDR3 region is CATSSSRRNEKLFF. Written as DNA, the CDR3 is TGTGCCACCAGTAGTAGCCGGAGAAATGAAAAACTGTTTTTT.

The V gene is TRBV2, the J gene TRBJ2-2, with D perhaps given as TRBD1 or TRBD2 (5 bases each). Deletions cut 4 bases from V and 5 bases from J, with 14 bases between. This CDR3 region has 15 residues. Germline V gene lookup returns CDR1 SNHLY and CDR2 FYNNEI. For the CDR3, the DNA is TGTGCCAGCAGTGCCCCGGGACGTAGAACCGGGGAGCTGTTTTTT. This encodes CASSAPGRRTGELFF. The entire variable domain, with the rest obtained from reference TRBV2 and TRBJ2-2, is as follows: EPEVTQTPSHQVTQMGQEVILRCVPISNHLYFYWYRQILGQKVEFLVSFYNNEISEKSEIFDDQFSVERPDGSNFTLKIRSTKLEDSAMYFCASSAPGRRTGELFFGEGSRLTVL.

A remark on this clonotype: Because the CDR3 is missing its conserved closing phenylalanine or tryptophan, this is likely a read error. The DNA is omitted, as the CDR3 cannot be located on it reliably, and the CDR3 follows TCRdb's listing. This chain links TRBV2 with TRBJ1-1; TRBD1 is the table's D call, not checked against the DNA. Looked up from germline, CDR1 is SNHLY and CDR2 is FYNNEI. Including both end residues, the CDR3 is 9 amino acids long. The CDR3 is CASSDQGTV.

Notes on this clonotype: A much larger clone lies one base from this, so it may be a read error. The rearrangement links TRBV10-3 to TRBJ1-1; D gene unclear. The germline V gene has CDR1 ENHRY and CDR2 SYGVKD. This CDR3 is 13 amino acids long. Here the CDR3 DNA reads TGTGCCAGCAGTCACCGGAAGAACACTGAAGCTTCCTTT. The encoded protein is CASSHRKNTEASF.

A note on this clonotype: This may come from a read error, since a much larger clone is one base off. The chain is built from TRBV7-9 and TRBJ1-2; D uncertain. Germline values: CDR1 SEHNR, CDR2 FQNEAQ (reference sequence). This CDR3 region has 14 residues. In nucleotides, the CDR3 is TGTGCCAGAAGCTCTAGGGCCAGACCGAATGGCTACACCTTC. It translates to CARSSRARPNGYTF.

For this clonotype: The conserved phenylalanine or tryptophan normally closing the CDR3 is absent here, so this likely arose from a read error. The rearrangement uses TRBV4-1 and TRBJ1-2; no clear D. Germline V CDR1 and CDR2: MGHRA, YSYEKL. The CDR3 extends over 14 amino acids. Between the trimmed V and J ends, which lost 1 base and 4 bases, there was a span of 10 bases. CDR3 loop: CASSQVASSYGYTC. The CDR3 nucleotides read TGCGCCAGCAGCCAAGTGGCCAGCAGCTATGGCTACACCTGC.

This clonotype was seen many times. V is TRBV20-1 and J is TRBJ1-1; 8 nucleotides line up with TRBD1. The CDR3 sequence is 16 residues long. J gave up 10 bases and V 2 bases, and 18 bases lay outside the gene matches. In germline, CDR1 is DFQATT, CDR2 SNEGSKA (reference sequence). The CDR3 bases are TGCAGTGCTAGACCCAGCGGTACCCGAGACAGGGGTGTAGCTTTCTTT. It codes for CSARPSGTRDRGVAFF.

The chain carries TRBV7-9 and TRBJ2-2; TRBD2 is a possible D gene (5 bases). Trimming shortened V by 0 bases and J by 6 bases, and 11 bases separated the two germline ends. Germline assignment: CDR1 SEHNR and CDR2 FQNEAQ (reference sequence). This CDR3 is built from 15 residues. CDR3 region: CASSLAVAIAGELFF. Here the CDR3 DNA reads TGTGCCAGCAGCTTAGCAGTAGCGATCGCCGGGGAGCTGTTTTTT.

The chain couples TRBV10-2 to TRBJ2-7; D remains unclear. Trimming took 3 bases from V and 5 from J, leaving 17 bases between them. The CDR3 is 15 residues long. Germline CDR1 and CDR2: WSHSY and SAAADI. CDR3 in DNA: TGCGCCAGCAGTGACTCCGGGCCACTAAGGGACGAGCAGTACTTC. Its protein is CASSDSGPLRDEQYF.

This clonotype was seen only a few times. V and J are TRBV4-1 and TRBJ1-5; no clear D gene. The CDR3 runs to 15 residues. V shed 1 base and J shed 6 bases, with 13 bases lying between them. From germline, CDR1 is MGHRA and CDR2 YSYEKL. The chain's CDR3 is CASSQVSGKSQPQHF. CDR3 nucleotides: TGCGCCAGCAGCCAAGTATCGGGTAAAAGTCAGCCCCAGCATTTT.

This clonotype has a single count. The gene calls are TRBV7-9 and TRBJ2-6, with a weak D call TRBD2 (6 bases). The ends were cut back, 2 bases at V and 3 bases at J, with 14 bases in the middle. This CDR3 is 17 amino acids long. The V gene's germline CDR1 is SEHNR and CDR2 FQNEAQ (reference sequence). Here the CDR3 reads CASSLSTGVGGANVLTF. In DNA, the CDR3 is TGTGCCAGCAGCTTAAGTACGGGAGTGGGTGGGGCCAACGTCCTGACTTTC.

The V gene is TRBV6-5, the J gene TRBJ1-5, with D possibly matching TRBD1 (5 bases). Germline V gene data show CDR1 as MNHEY and CDR2 as SVGAGI. This CDR3 contains 14 residues. Between the trimmed V and J ends, which lost 5 bases and 6 bases, there was a span of 14 bases. In DNA form, the CDR3 reads TGTGCCAGCAGTGAGGGACGTTCGGGTCAGCCCCAGCATTTT. This encodes CASSEGRSGQPQHF.

The chain couples TRBV6-5 to TRBJ2-7; D is undetermined. The CDR3 is 14 residues long. Germline values: CDR1 MNHEY, CDR2 SVGAGI. The V gene lost 5 bases and the J gene lost 0 bases, with 11 bases spanning the gap. The CDR3 is CASSPPSSSYEQYF. DNA of the CDR3: TGTGCCAGCAGTCCACCTTCTAGCTCCTACGAGCAGTACTTC.

Remarks on this clonotype: A much bigger clone sits one base away, suggesting this may be a read error. The chain couples TRBV20-1 to TRBJ2-5; TRBD1 agrees at 8 bases. CDR1 and CDR2 from the germline V gene are DFQATT and SNEGSKA (reference sequence). V shed 5 bases, J shed 1 base, and the junction held 6 bases outside the gene matches. The length of the CDR3 is 14 residues. The CDR3 loop is CSAQAQGAQETQYF. The CDR3 DNA is TGCAGTGCTCAAGCCCAGGGGGCCCAAGAGACCCAGTACTTC.

This clonotype was detected a few times. This chain uses TRBV7-2 with TRBJ2-7; 9 positions match TRBD2. The CDR3 totals 16 residues. The V and J ends lost 3 bases and 3 bases, in that order; junction bases with no gene match: 9. The germline V gene has CDR1 SGHTA and CDR2 FQGNSA. The chain's CDR3 is CASSLIGAGGYYEQYF. In nucleotides, the CDR3 is TGTGCCAGCAGCTTGATTGGGGCGGGGGGGTACTACGAGCAGTACTTC.

The chain recombines TRBV7-2 with TRBJ1-1, with unresolved D. The germline CDR1 and CDR2 sequences are SGHTA and FQGNSA. V lost 5 bases to trimming and J lost 5 bases, with 15 bases between them. The CDR3 spans 14 residues. DNA of the CDR3: TGTGCCAGCAGCCTATTTAACCCGGGGACTGAAGCTTTCTTT. Amino acids: CASSLFNPGTEAFF.

The chain combines TRBV10-3 with TRBJ1-5; no definite D call. Germline V gene data show CDR1 as ENHRY and CDR2 as SYGVKD. This CDR3 is 14 amino acids long. Deletions cut 10 bases from V and 0 bases from J, with 13 bases between. CDR3 protein: CASSPSNSNQPQHF. The CDR3 DNA sequence: TGTGCCAGCTCACCCAGTAATAGCAATCAGCCCCAGCATTTT.

V usage is TRBV6-1 and J usage is TRBJ1-6; TRBD1 matches at 7 bases. Trimming cost V 6 bases and J 7 bases; bases outside gene matches: 9. Germline V gives CDR1 MNHNS, CDR2 SASEGT. The CDR3 contains 15 residues. CDR3 amino acids: CASSIRAGQNSPLHF. CDR3 DNA sequence: TGTGCCAGCAGCATTCGCGCGGGACAGAATTCACCCCTCCACTTT.

J is TRBJ1-2 and V is TRBV7-8; D is ambiguous. Trimming left V 5 bases short and J 2 bases short, with 15 bases between. The CDR3 loop spans 15 amino acids. From germline, CDR1 is SGHVS and CDR2 FQNEAQ. This chain's CDR3 is CASSVEVQQNYGYTF. As DNA, the CDR3 is TGTGCCAGCAGCGTTGAGGTCCAGCAGAACTATGGCTACACCTTC.

This clonotype appeared many times. The rearrangement uses TRBV5-5 and TRBJ1-1; D ambiguous. The CDR3 has 13 residues. The V and J ends lost 3 bases and 3 bases respectively, with 9 bases between them. Germline lookup yields CDR1 SGHKS and CDR2 YYEKEE (reference sequence). CDR3 DNA sequence: TGTGCCAGCAGCTCCTTGCACTACACTGAAGCTTTCTTT. Amino acids: CASSSLHYTEAFF.

The chain links TRBV5-1 to TRBJ2-7; 9 bases fit TRBD2. CDR3 length equals 13 residues. In germline, CDR1 is SGHRS, CDR2 YFSETQ. The ends lost 4 bases at V and 7 bases at J; junction bases unmatched: 6. The CDR3 spells CASSKGLAAEQYF. Here the CDR3 DNA reads TGCGCCAGCAGCAAGGGACTAGCCGCGGAGCAGTACTTC.

The gene calls are TRBV20-1 and TRBJ2-7; no firm D call. V was cut by 8 bases and J by 3 bases, with 11 bases left in between. CDR1 is DFQATT, CDR2 SNEGSKA, per germline (reference sequence). The CDR3 totals 11 residues. In DNA, the CDR3 is TGCAGTCGTCAGAAAAGCTACGAGCAGTACTTC. Its protein is CSRQKSYEQYF.

The rearrangement joins TRBV7-4 to TRBJ2-6, with a tentative D call TRBD2 (6 bases). Germline V CDR1 and CDR2: SGHVT, SQSDAQ. The CDR3 contains 16 residues. V was trimmed by 5 bases and J by 4 bases, leaving 15 bases between them. CDR3 bases: TGTGCCAGCAGCCAATTACTAGCTCCCGGGGCCAACGTCCTGACTTTC. It encodes CASSQLLAPGANVLTF.

This clonotype came up a few times. The rearrangement uses TRBV20-1 and TRBJ2-2; no firm D call. In germline, CDR1 is DFQATT, CDR2 SNEGSKA (reference sequence). The CDR3 runs 15 residues. V lost 2 bases and J 1 base, leaving 11 bases between the germline ends. The CDR3 loop reads CSARTTEVNTGELFF. CDR3 in DNA: TGCAGTGCTAGAACAACAGAGGTGAACACCGGGGAGCTGTTTTTT.

V and J are TRBV7-2 and TRBJ2-3, with 14 nucleotides matching TRBD2. After removal of 5 bases from V and 3 bases from J, the junction contained 10 bases not matched to a gene. Germline CDR1 is SGHTA and CDR2 is FQGNSA. The CDR3 is made up of 18 amino acids. CDR3 residues: CASSVGTSGRLVTDTQYF. For the CDR3, the DNA is TGTGCCAGCAGCGTCGGGACTAGCGGGAGATTGGTGACAGATACGCAGTATTTT.

The V gene is TRBV7-9, the J gene TRBJ1-2; D is uncertain. CDR1 and CDR2 from the germline V gene are SEHNR and FQNEAQ (reference sequence). The CDR3 runs to 15 residues. V was shortened by 5 bases and J by 0 bases, with 13 bases between the two germline ends. The CDR3, as DNA: TGTGCCAGCAGCGCCGGAGACGTAGCTAACTATGGCTACACCTTC. This gives the protein CASSAGDVANYGYTF.

This chain uses TRBV2 with TRBJ2-7, with 8 nucleotides matching TRBD1. The J call may be incorrect, as the DNA end agrees better with TRBJ2-4. The germline V gene has CDR1 SNHLY and CDR2 FYNNEI. The CDR3 is 12 amino acids. CDR3 amino acids: CASSEGQDIQYF. The CDR3 DNA is TGTGCCAGCAGTGAGGGACAGGACATTCAGTACTTC.